This TCR beta chain was profiled in a study of T cell repertoires in cytomegalovirus infection (dated by TCRdb to between 2019 and 2020). For the study in its entirety: Peptide stimulations targeted recently identified HLA-C-restricted CMV epitopes, whose presentation resists viral immunomodulation, together with well-studied HLA-B-restricted epitopes. Donor HLA type was relevant to the analysis, as public TCR beta signatures indicated carriage of CMV infection together with the matching HLA type.

V is reduced by 9 bases and J by 4 bases, leaving a spacing of 15 bases between them. From the cysteine through the phenylalanine, the CDR3 covers 14 amino acids. CDR3 DNA is the only sequence kept; it has 42 bases, read in frame from the first base. Based on the germline V gene (reference sequence), the CDR1 and CDR2 sequences are LNHDA and SQIVND. Study-level results and caveats: In the ex vivo response, HLA-C-restricted CMV-specific TCR beta clonotypes were dominant, and in two of eight donors the single most frequent clonotype came from this HLA-C-restricted group. Cumulative frequency of public TCR beta family members discriminated carriers of CMV infection plus the relevant HLA type in this cohort and an independent approximately 370-donor cohort.

Instrument on record: Illumina HiSeq 1500. TCRdb reworked the public reads: Q25 trimming with fastp, MiXCR clone assembly, productive beta chains retained. Rows with one shared CDR3 protein collapse into an entry with the most common genes and DNA. The sample yields 86,000 or so distinct CDR3 sequences; 24% were counted once. In total, the top ten clones hold 50% of the sample. In the paper's terms, the treatment or condition label means: in vitro stimulation with specific CMV peptide epitopes to enrich CMV-specific T cells. Notes on this clonotype: Its recognized antigen is unknown. It has no much larger one-base neighbor in the sample; base qualities were not kept.

This chain joins TRBV19 to TRBJ2-2; the D gene remains uncertain. The material was CD8+ T cells from cultured PBMCs, obtained from culture after CMV antigen stimulation. This receptor was taken from a human donor in good health (CMV status not recorded). Some clones in this sample may be carry-over from other donors' samples. The bases are TGTGCCAGCTGTGACTCCTCCGGCACCGGGGAGCTGTTTTTT. Translation gives CASCDSSGTGELFF. The entire variable domain, with the stretches around the CDR3 drawn from the reference TRBV19 and TRBJ2-2 proteins, is DGGITQSPKYLFRKEGQNVTLSCEQNLNHDAMYWYRQDPGQGLRLIYYSQIVNDFQKGDIAEGYSVSREKKESFPLTVTSAQKNPTAFYLCASCDSSGTGELFFGEGSRLTVL.